Listed below are T cell receptor beta chains from one sample, sequenced in a study of neurological immune-mediated disorders. TCRdb ran MiXCR on the 5' RACE reads and lists one entry per CDR3 protein. The profile covers 70,000 to 90,000 distinct CDR3 sequences, with approximately 5% appearing a single time and 2% to 2.5% taken by the ten largest. The sample was PBMCs. All receptors come from a woman aged 25-40 years with multiple sclerosis. Each CDR3 is given with its conserved first and last residue. A D gene is named only where the DNA matches it firmly. Clone size, where shown, is once, few, many, or a class for clones that have expanded.

>many|TRBJ2-1|TRBV9|.
CASSVGRPPQYNEQFF
TGTGCCAGCAGCGTAGGTAGACCCCCCCAATACAATGAGCAGTTCTTC
>many|TRBJ1-1|TRBV12-3/TRBV12-4|TRBD1
CASSLDIPGQGFYAEAFF
TGTGCCAGCAGTTTAGACATCCCGGGACAGGGGTTTTATGCTGAAGCTTTCTTT
>many|TRBJ1-2|TRBV20-1|.
CSASFLEGHYGYTF
TGCAGTGCTAGTTTTTTGGAGGGGCACTATGGCTACACCTTC
>few|TRBJ2-4|TRBV20-1|TRBD2
CSASVAASGRADIQYF
TGCAGTGCTAGTGTTGCAGCTAGCGGGAGGGCGGACATTCAGTACTTC
>few|TRBJ1-2|TRBV20-1|TRBD1
CSARDTETGDFGYTF
TGCAGTGCTAGAGATACGGAGACAGGGGATTTTGGCTACACCTTC
>many|TRBJ2-3|TRBV12-3/TRBV12-4|.
CASSWTSFTDTQYF
TGTGCCAGCTCGTGGACCTCCTTCACAGATACGCAGTATTTT
>many|TRBJ2-3|TRBV7-9|.
CASSLATRSDTQYF
TGTGCCAGCAGCTTAGCTACTAGATCAGATACGCAGTATTTT
>few|TRBJ2-1|TRBV6-5|.
CDSSSNNNEQFF
TGTGACAGCAGTTCCAACAACAATGAGCAGTTCTTC
>many|TRBJ1-1|TRBV20-1|.
CSARDPFRTEAFF
TGCAGTGCTAGAGACCCCTTCCGCACTGAAGCTTTCTTT
>many|TRBJ2-3|TRBV20-1|.
CSARPQGFTSTDTQYF
TGCAGTGCTAGGCCCCAAGGTTTTACTAGCACAGATACGCAGTATTTT
>few|TRBJ2-3|TRBV30|TRBD2
CAWILAGTDTQYF
TGTGCCTGGATCCTAGCGGGAACAGATACGCAGTATTTT
>few|TRBJ2-1|TRBV20-1|.
CSASGRGSYNEQFF
TGCAGTGCTAGCGGCAGGGGCTCCTACAATGAGCAGTTCTTC
>many|TRBJ1-6|TRBV6-5|TRBD1
CASSRQGSNSPLHF
TGTGCCAGCAGTCGACAGGGTTCCAATTCACCCCTCCACTTT
>.|TRBJ2-7|TRBV20-1|.
CSASDNPTYEQYF
TGCAGTGCTAGTGATAACCCTACCTACGAGCAGTACTTC
>.|TRBJ2-3|TRBV5-6|TRBD2
CASSSLPGLAGATTDTQYF
TGTGCCAGCAGCTCATTACCGGGACTAGCGGGGGCCACCACAGATACGCAGTATTTT
>many|TRBJ2-5|TRBV6-5|.
CASGLLLGTQYF
TGTGCCAGTGGACTCTTACTGGGGACCCAGTACTTC
>many|TRBJ1-1|TRBV12-3/TRBV12-4|.
CASSPKGTTEAFF
TGTGCCAGCAGTCCTAAAGGGACGACTGAAGCTTTCTTT
>many|TRBJ2-1|TRBV5-6|.
CASGGQTLSYNEQFF
TGTGCCAGCGGAGGACAGACGCTCTCGTACAATGAGCAGTTCTTC
>many|TRBJ2-3|TRBV5-1|.
CASSLGVGPRSTDTQYF
TGCGCCAGCAGCTTGGGTGTAGGCCCAAGATCCACAGATACGCAGTATTTT
>few|TRBJ1-2|TRBV20-1|.
CSARAPGDYGYTF
TGCAGTGCTAGAGCCCCGGGTGACTATGGCTACACCTTC
>many|TRBJ2-6|TRBV7-2|.
CASTQGGTGANVLTF
TGTGCCAGCACCCAGGGGGGGACAGGGGCCAACGTCCTGACTTTC
>.|TRBJ2-3|TRBV20-1|TRBD2
CSARAGGPGDTQYF
TGCAGTGCCAGAGCGGGAGGGCCTGGGGATACGCAGTATTTT
>many|TRBJ2-5|TRBV20-1|TRBD2
CSATGLASSFGETQYF
TGCAGTGCAACGGGACTAGCTTCCTCCTTCGGTGAGACCCAGTACTTC
>many|TRBJ2-6|TRBV5-1|.
CASSFQPANVLTF
TGCGCCAGCAGCTTCCAACCGGCCAACGTCCTGACTTTC
>many|TRBJ2-1|TRBV20-1|TRBD2
CSADRLAGSSYNEQFF
TGCAGTGCTGATCGCCTAGCGGGGAGCTCCTACAATGAGCAGTTCTTC
>many|TRBJ2-1|TRBV20-1|.
CSARDQIDYYNEQFF
TGCAGTGCTAGAGATCAAATCGATTACTACAATGAGCAGTTCTTC
>many|TRBJ2-1|TRBV20-1|.
CSATKGGGPYNEQFF
TGCAGTGCTACCAAAGGGGGGGGCCCCTACAATGAGCAGTTCTTC
>many|TRBJ2-1|TRBV4-1|TRBD2
CASSRLPTSGTYNEQFF
TGCGCCAGCAGCCGCCTCCCAACTAGCGGGACCTACAATGAGCAGTTCTTC
>few|TRBJ1-4|TRBV7-9|.
CASSFEKDRLFF
TGTGCCAGCAGCTTTGAGAAAGACCGGCTGTTTTTT
>many|TRBJ2-7|TRBV20-1|TRBD2
CSARRSLAGTYEQYF
TGCAGTGCTCGAAGAAGTCTAGCGGGAACCTACGAGCAGTACTTC
>many|TRBJ2-5|TRBV29-1|.
CSVGGQLYQETQYF
TGCAGCGTGGGCGGACAGCTGTACCAAGAGACCCAGTACTTC
>many|TRBJ2-1|TRBV20-1|TRBD2
CSAAGVNYNEQFF
TGCAGTGCGGCGGGAGTTAATTACAATGAGCAGTTCTTC
>.|TRBJ2-3|TRBV5-1|.
CASREGGISTDTQYF
TGCGCCAGCAGAGAAGGGGGTATTAGCACAGATACGCAGTATTTT
>medium-sized|TRBJ1-5|TRBV5-1|.
CASSLVGNSNQPQHF
TGCGCCAGCAGCTTGGTTGGTAATAGCAATCAGCCCCAGCATTTT
>many|TRBJ1-5|TRBV7-8|.
CATQGDLRTQPQHF
TGTGCCACCCAGGGCGACTTACGCACACAGCCCCAGCATTTT